A selection of T cell receptor beta chains follows, all from one sample in a study of cytomegalovirus exposure and HLA in healthy donors. The method was immunoSEQ multiplex PCR; TCRdb's version includes in-frame clones alone and lacks a portion of them. The sample contains some 99,000 clones, approximately 77% of which appear only once. Sequencing used PBMCs. The source is a female donor in good health and CMV-seronegative. CDR3s include the opening cysteine and the closing phenylalanine or tryptophan. The D gene is left open where the match is weak. Not all rows give a size; the values are once, few, many and, for expanded clones, a class.

J,size,D,V,DNA,CDR3
TRBJ1-2,.,.,TRBV7-9,TGTGCCAGCAGCTTAGTTACAGGGATCAACTATGGCTACACCTTC,CASSLVTGINYGYTF
TRBJ1-4,.,.,TRBV5-6,TGTGCCAGCAGCATGGGGCTTTCCGGGGATGGGGAAAAACTGTTTTTT,CASSMGLSGDGEKLFF
TRBJ2-4,.,TRBD1,TRBV11-2,TGTGCCAGCAGCTTAGGTTGGACAGGGGAAAACATTCAGTACTTC,CASSLGWTGENIQYF
TRBJ2-7,.,TRBD1,TRBV30,TGTGCCTGGGTCCGGACAGGGGGCAACGAGCAGTACTTC,CAWVRTGGNEQYF
TRBJ1-1,.,.,TRBV5-5,TGTGCCAGCAGCTTGGTCAGGGAAACTGAAGCTTTCTTT,CASSLVRETEAFF
TRBJ2-7,.,.,TRBV30,TGTGCCTGGAGCTCAGAAAGATACGAGCAGTACTTC,CAWSSERYEQYF
TRBJ2-5,few,.,TRBV7-9,TGTGCCAGTTCGACAGCAGAGACCCAGTACTTC,CASSTAETQYF
TRBJ2-2,.,TRBD1,TRBV27,TGTGCCAGCAATTCCCTTTTCGACAGGGGGCGGAGAACCGGGGAGCTGTTTTTT,CASNSLFDRGRRTGELFF
TRBJ1-2,few,TRBD1,TRBV4-1,TGCGCCAGCAGCCTATCCCCCGACAGGGTAGAAAACTATGGCTACACCTTC,CASSLSPDRVENYGYTF
TRBJ2-3,.,.,TRBV6-1,TGTGCCAGCAGAAAGGCGGGGCCCGATACGCAGTATTTT,CASRKAGPDTQYF
TRBJ2-1,.,.,TRBV9,TGTGCCAGCAGCGTTGGACTAACGGAAAATGAGCAGTTCTTC,CASSVGLTENEQFF
TRBJ2-1,.,TRBD2,TRBV28,TGTGCCAGCAGTCCGGGCCCCCGGGAGGGCCTCTCCAGAGAGCAGTTCTTC,CASSPGPREGLSREQFF
TRBJ2-7,.,TRBD1,TRBV19,TGTGCCAGTAGTACCGCAGGACAGGGGATCTCCTACGAGCAGTACTTC,CASSTAGQGISYEQYF
TRBJ2-1,.,TRBD2,TRBV28,TGTGCCAGCAGTCCGACTAGCGGAGCCTACAATGAGCAGTTCTTC,CASSPTSGAYNEQFF
TRBJ1-3,.,.,TRBV19,TGTGCCAGTAGCCTTTCTGCGGGGGCCACCATATATTTT,CASSLSAGATIYF
TRBJ2-5,.,TRBD2,TRBV5-8,TGTGCCAGCAGCTTGGGACTAGCGGGGGGAAATGTCGTGGAGACCCAGTACTTC,CASSLGLAGGNVVETQYF
TRBJ1-1,.,.,TRBV5-4,TGTGCCAGCAGGCCCGCTTCCGGCACTGAAGCTTTCTTT,CASRPASGTEAFF
TRBJ2-7,.,.,TRBV19,TGTGCCAGTAGTTGGATGCGGGACTCCTACGAGCAGTACTTC,CASSWMRDSYEQYF
TRBJ2-3,few,TRBD1,TRBV10-1,TGCGCCAGCAGTGATTCTGGGACAGGGGCGACAGATACGCAGTATTTT,CASSDSGTGATDTQYF
TRBJ1-5,.,.,TRBV11-1,TGTGCCAGCAGTCACGGGAGCAATCAGCCCCAGCATTTT,CASSHGSNQPQHF
TRBJ2-7,.,TRBD1,TRBV5-1,TGCGCCAGCAGCTTTTCTGACAGGGACGGCGTCGAGCAGTACTTC,CASSFSDRDGVEQYF
TRBJ2-3,few,.,TRBV2,TGTGCCAGCAGCCTAGACACAGATACGCAGTATTTT,CASSLDTDTQYF
TRBJ1-1,.,.,TRBV19,TGTGCCAGTAGCCTAAACAGGAACACTGAAGCTTTCTTT,CASSLNRNTEAFF
TRBJ2-7,.,.,TRBV14,TGTGCCAGCAGCCCTCAGGCTCGCCCTCCTTACGAGCAGTACTTC,CASSPQARPPYEQYF
TRBJ1-1,.,.,TRBV27,TGTGCCAGCAGCCGCAGTTACATGAACACTGAAGCTTTCTTT,CASSRSYMNTEAFF
TRBJ1-1,.,.,TRBV11-2,TGTGCCAGCAGCTTAGTAGGGCGGGGAGCGAACACTGAAGCTTTCTTT,CASSLVGRGANTEAFF
TRBJ2-3,.,.,TRBV7-3,.,CASSLLRFGRVDTQYF
TRBJ2-7,once,TRBD1,TRBV6-5,TGTGCCAGCAGCTTAAACAGGGGGACATACGAGCAGTACTTC,CASSLNRGTYEQYF
TRBJ1-3,.,.,TRBV5-4,TGTGCCAGCAGCTCGAAGGCAGGGAACACCATATATTTT,CASSSKAGNTIYF
TRBJ2-7,.,.,TRBV6-5,TGTGCCAGCAGTTACTCGACGGGTATCGGGTACGAGCAGTACTTC,CASSYSTGIGYEQYF
TRBJ2-2,.,TRBD2,TRBV4-1,TGCGCCAGCAGCCACATACTAGCGGGGAAGAACACCGGGGAGCTGTTTTTT,CASSHILAGKNTGELFF
TRBJ2-7,once,.,TRBV7-2,TGTGCCAGCAGCTTAAGTGGACAGTCCTCCTACGAGCAGTACTTC,CASSLSGQSSYEQYF
TRBJ2-5,.,.,TRBV5-1,TGCGCCAGCAGCTACTCGGGGGAGACCCAGTACTTC,CASSYSGETQYF
TRBJ1-2,.,.,TRBV7-2,TGTGCCAGCAGCCAAGTCGGTGGGCTGGACTATGGCTACACCTTC,CASSQVGGLDYGYTF
TRBJ1-2,.,TRBD1,TRBV9,TGTGCCAGCAGCTTAGTCGGACAGGGCACGGGAGGCTACACCTTC,CASSLVGQGTGGYTF
TRBJ2-7,.,.,TRBV27,TGTGCCAGCAGGGGTTCGGGTGTGGAACAAGAGCAGTACTTC,CASRGSGVEQEQYF
TRBJ1-4,.,TRBD1,TRBV5-4,TGTGCCAGCAGCTTCCGGGACAGAGCTAATGAAAAACTGTTTTTT,CASSFRDRANEKLFF
TRBJ2-1,.,TRBD2,TRBV10-3,TGTGCCATCAGAGTAGCGGGAGGGCCGGACAATGAGCAGTTCTTC,CAIRVAGGPDNEQFF
TRBJ2-7,few,.,TRBV11-2,TGTGCCAGCAGCTTTGAGACCACGGGTCCCTACGAGCAGTACTTC,CASSFETTGPYEQYF
TRBJ2-7,.,.,TRBV18,TGTGCCAGCTCACCAAGGCCACAGGGAACCGAGCAGTACTTC,CASSPRPQGTEQYF
TRBJ1-2,few,.,TRBV5-1,TGCGCCAGCAGCTTGGAACATGGACTGCTCTATGGCTACACCTTC,CASSLEHGLLYGYTF
TRBJ1-6,.,.,TRBV5-6,TGTGCCAGCAGCCTACGGACAATAACTGAGGATTCACCCCTCCACTTT,CASSLRTITEDSPLHF
TRBJ2-5,.,.,TRBV7-9,TGTGCCAGCAGCCCCCCCCCGGGGTTAGAAGAGACCCAGTACTTC,CASSPPPGLEETQYF
TRBJ1-5,once,.,TRBV6-5,TGTGCCAGCAGTCCCCAACTCAATCAGCCCCAGCATTTT,CASSPQLNQPQHF
TRBJ2-7,.,.,TRBV5-1,TGCGCCAGCAGCTTCGGGAGTTACGAGCAGTACTTC,CASSFGSYEQYF
TRBJ2-6,.,.,TRBV28,TGTGCCAGCAGTGTGCAGGGGCTCGTAACCTCTGGGGCCAACGTCCTGACTTTC,CASSVQGLVTSGANVLTF
TRBJ1-6,.,TRBD1,TRBV28,TGTGCCAGCAGTCTTCGACAGGGCGGCCTAGCTTCACCCCTCCACTTT,CASSLRQGGLASPLHF
TRBJ2-7,few,.,TRBV28,TGTGCCAGCAGCCTCGGTGCGGTAACCTACGAGCAGTACTTC,CASSLGAVTYEQYF
TRBJ2-1,.,TRBD2,TRBV7-8,TGTGCCAGCAGCTTAACGTGGTGGAAGGCGGGAGAGAATGAGCAGTTCTTC,CASSLTWWKAGENEQFF
TRBJ1-3,.,TRBD1,TRBV10-1,TGCGCCAGCAGCGCCGGGACAGGGGCGAACACCATATATTTT,CASSAGTGANTIYF
TRBJ1-1,.,.,TRBV1,TGCACCAGCAGCCAAGCCGCGGCCGTGAACACTGAAGCTTTCTTT,CTSSQAAAVNTEAFF
TRBJ2-5,few,TRBD2,TRBV19,TGTGCCAGTAGTACCACGGGATCGACTAGCGGGAGAGAGACCCAGTACTTC,CASSTTGSTSGRETQYF
TRBJ1-1,.,.,TRBV7-8,TGTGCCAGCAGCTTAGTGCGGACGGGGGGTTTATCTTTCTTT,CASSLVRTGGLSFF
TRBJ1-1,.,.,TRBV5-1,TGCGCCAGCAGCTTGGGAGGGAACACTGAAGCTTTCTTT,CASSLGGNTEAFF